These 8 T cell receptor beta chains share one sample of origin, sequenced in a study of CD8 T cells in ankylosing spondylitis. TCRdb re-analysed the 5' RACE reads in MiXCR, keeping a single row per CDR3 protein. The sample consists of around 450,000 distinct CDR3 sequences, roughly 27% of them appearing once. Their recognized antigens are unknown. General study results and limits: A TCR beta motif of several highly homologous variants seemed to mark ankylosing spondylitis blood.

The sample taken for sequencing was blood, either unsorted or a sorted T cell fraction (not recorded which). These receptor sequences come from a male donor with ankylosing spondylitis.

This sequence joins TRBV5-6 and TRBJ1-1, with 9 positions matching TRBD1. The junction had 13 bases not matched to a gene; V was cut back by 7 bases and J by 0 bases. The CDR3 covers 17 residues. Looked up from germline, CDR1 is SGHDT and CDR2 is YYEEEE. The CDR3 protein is CASRGAGTGSMNTEAFF. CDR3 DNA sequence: TGTGCCAGCCGGGGGGCCGGGACAGGGAGCATGAACACTGAAGCTTTCTTT.

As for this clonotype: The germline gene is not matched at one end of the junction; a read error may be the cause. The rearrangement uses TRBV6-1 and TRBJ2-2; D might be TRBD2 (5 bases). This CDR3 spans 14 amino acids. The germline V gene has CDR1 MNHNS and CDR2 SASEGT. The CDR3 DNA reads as TGTGCCAGCAACGCCGGGGTGGGGAACGGGGAGCTGTCTTTT. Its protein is CASNAGVGNGELSF.

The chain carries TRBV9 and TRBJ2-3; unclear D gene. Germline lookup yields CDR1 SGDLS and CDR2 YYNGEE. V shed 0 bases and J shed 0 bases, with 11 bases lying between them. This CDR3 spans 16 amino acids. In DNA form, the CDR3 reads TGTGCCAGCAGCGTAGGGGCAGTACCTAGCACAGATACGCAGTATTTT. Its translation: CASSVGAVPSTDTQYF.

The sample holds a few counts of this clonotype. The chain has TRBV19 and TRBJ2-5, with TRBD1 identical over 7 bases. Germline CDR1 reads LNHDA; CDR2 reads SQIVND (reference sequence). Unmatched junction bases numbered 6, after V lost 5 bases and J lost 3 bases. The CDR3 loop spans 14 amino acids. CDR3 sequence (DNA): TGTGCCAGTAGTTTCAGGACAGGAAAAGAGACCCAGTACTTC. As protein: CASSFRTGKETQYF.

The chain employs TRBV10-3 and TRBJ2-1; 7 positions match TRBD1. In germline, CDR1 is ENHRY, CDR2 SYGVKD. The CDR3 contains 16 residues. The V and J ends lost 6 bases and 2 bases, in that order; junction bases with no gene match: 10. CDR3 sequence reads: CAIRSSTGTAYNEQFF. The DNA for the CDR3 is TGTGCCATCAGGTCATCCACCGGGACAGCCTACAATGAGCAGTTCTTC.

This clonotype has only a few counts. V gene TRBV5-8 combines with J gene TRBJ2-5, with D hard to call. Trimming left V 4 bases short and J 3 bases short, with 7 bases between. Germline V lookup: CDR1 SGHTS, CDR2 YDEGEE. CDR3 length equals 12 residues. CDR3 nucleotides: TGTGCCAGCAGCCTGCAGAAAGAGACCCAGTACTTC. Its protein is CASSLQKETQYF.

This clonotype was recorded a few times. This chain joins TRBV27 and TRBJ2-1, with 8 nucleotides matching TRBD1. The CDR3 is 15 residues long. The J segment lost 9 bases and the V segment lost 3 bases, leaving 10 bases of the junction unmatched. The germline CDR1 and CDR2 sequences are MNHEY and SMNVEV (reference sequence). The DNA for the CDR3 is TGTGCCAGCAGTTTTTTGACCCAGGGGGCCGGTGAGCAGTTCTTC. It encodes CASSFLTQGAGEQFF.

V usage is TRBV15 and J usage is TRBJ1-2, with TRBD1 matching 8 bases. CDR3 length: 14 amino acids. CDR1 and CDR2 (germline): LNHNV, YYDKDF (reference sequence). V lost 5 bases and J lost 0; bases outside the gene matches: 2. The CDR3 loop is CATSRDRSNYGYTF. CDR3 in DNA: TGTGCCACCAGCCGGGACAGGTCTAACTATGGCTACACCTTC.